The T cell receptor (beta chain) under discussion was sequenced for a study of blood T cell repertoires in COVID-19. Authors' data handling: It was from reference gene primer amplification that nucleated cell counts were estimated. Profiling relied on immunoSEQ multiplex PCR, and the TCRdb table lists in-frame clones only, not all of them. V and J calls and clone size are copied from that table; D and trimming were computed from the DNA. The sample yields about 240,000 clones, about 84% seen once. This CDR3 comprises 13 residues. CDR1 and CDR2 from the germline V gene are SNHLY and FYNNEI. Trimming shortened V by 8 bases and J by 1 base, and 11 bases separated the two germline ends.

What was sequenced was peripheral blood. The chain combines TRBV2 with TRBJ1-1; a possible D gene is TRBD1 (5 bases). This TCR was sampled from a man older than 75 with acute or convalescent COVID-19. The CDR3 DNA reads TGTGCCAGCGCCCGGGGGGAGAACACTGAAGCTTTCTTT. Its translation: CASARGENTEAFF.